This TCR beta chain was sequenced during a study of vaccination and CD4 T cells after COVID-19. The overall study: Stimulation of cells relied on overlapping spike peptides derived from SARS-CoV-2, HCoV-NL63, HCoV-OC43 and HCoV-229E.

In the case of this clonotype: The antigen is undetermined.

Treatment meaning: roughly nine-day PBMC culture with coronavirus spike peptide pools or control peptides (ViraFEST assay). CD4+ T cells of the unexposed donor were collected before the COVID-19 pandemic (2011-2018). Medium was half-exchanged with fresh IL-2 medium on days 3 and 7. Sequence data for DNA of cultured CD4+ T cells were generated by the Oncomine TCR Beta short-read assay. From CD4+ T cells that had been cultured, genomic DNA was extracted. TCRdb recomputed calls from the PCR reads with MiXCR, one row per CDR3 protein. The data show around 6,800 distinct CDR3 sequences, 41% seen once. This TCR was sampled from a human donor in good health. Sequences were obtained from CD4+ T cells from blood, cultured in vitro.

CDR3 sequence reads: CSARVPGGETQYF. The DNA of the CDR3 is TGCAGTGCTAGAGTCCCAGGGGGCGAGACCCAGTACTTC. The chain links TRBV20-1 to TRBJ2-5; 8 positions match TRBD1. V lost 1 base to trimming and J lost 5 bases; unmatched junction nucleotides: 3. Germline V gene lookup returns CDR1 DFQATT and CDR2 SNEGSKA (reference sequence). This CDR3 has 13 amino acids.